One sample yielded the 25 T cell receptor beta chains listed below, sequenced in a study of Ad26.COV2.S vaccination and SARS-CoV-2 variants. The sample's treatment: approximately 18 received Ad26.COV2.S at low or high dose, single or two shots; several received placebo; per-sample allocation not given. At day 63 after the first vaccine or placebo injection, samples were drawn. Profiled with immunoSEQ multiplex PCR; TCRdb holds only in-frame clones, not every one. Of 300,000 to 400,000 clones in the sample, roughly 80% were seen once. Here the sequenced sample was peripheral blood, taken in a trial of Ad26.COV2.S vaccine versus placebo. The receptors derive from a person between 18 and 59 years old who received the Ad26.COV2.S COVID-19 vaccine or a placebo.

This clone was seen a handful of times. This sequence joins TRBV11-3 and TRBJ2-2, with 7 bases aligning to TRBD1. The CDR3 length is 16 residues. The J segment lost 3 bases and the V segment lost 1 base, leaving 5 bases of the junction unmatched. The V gene's germline CDR1 is SGHNT and CDR2 YENEEA. As DNA, the CDR3 is TGTGCCAGCAGCTTAGGGGGACAGACATACACCGGGGAGCTGTTTTTT. This codes for CASSLGGQTYTGELFF.

For this clone: At the DNA level, this CDR3 is encoded by other sequences in the same sample as well. The chain carries TRBV9 and TRBJ1-6; D unclear. Trimming removed 0 bases at V and 7 bases at J, with 2 bases between. The CDR3 is made up of 12 amino acids. Per germline, CDR1 SGDLS and CDR2 YYNGEE. CDR3 in DNA: TGTGCCAGCAGCGTAGGGAATTCACCCCTCCACTTT. It is translated as CASSVGNSPLHF.

The J gene is TRBJ2-1, the V gene TRBV27, with TRBD2 as a possible D gene (6 bases). Germline loops: CDR1 MNHEY, CDR2 SMNVEV (reference sequence). The CDR3 totals 15 residues. The V end lost 8 bases, the J end lost 7 bases, and 21 bases lay between the germline ends. CDR3 amino acids: CASRKGQRVGNEQFF. The CDR3 DNA reads as TGTGCCAGCCGAAAAGGCCAGCGGGTGGGAAATGAGCAGTTCTTC.

This clone was picked up one time. The J gene is TRBJ1-2, the V gene TRBV19, with D possibly being TRBD1 (5 bases). Trimming took off 5 bases at V and 10 bases at J, with 17 bases between the two ends. The germline CDR1 and CDR2 sequences are LNHDA and SQIVND (reference sequence). This CDR3 is built from 13 residues. DNA for the CDR3: TGTGCCAGTAGTCTTCATAGGGACTTCCACTACACCTTC. Protein sequence: CASSLHRDFHYTF.

The chain carries TRBV7-9 and TRBJ2-7; no definite D call. The germline gives CDR1 SEHNR, CDR2 FQNEAQ (reference sequence). The CDR3 covers 12 residues. The germline V and J ends were trimmed by 5 bases and 5 bases, with 10 bases remaining between them. In DNA, the CDR3 is TGTGCCAGCAGCCGTGGGCCAGACGAGCAGTACTTC. Its protein product is CASSRGPDEQYF.

Only one count was recorded for this clone. The V gene is TRBV5-1, the J gene TRBJ2-2, with 11 bases fitting TRBD2. Per germline, CDR1 SGHRS and CDR2 YFSETQ. V gave up 5 bases and J gave up 1 base; unmatched junction bases: 10. The CDR3 is made up of 18 amino acids. As DNA, the CDR3 is TGCGCCAGCAGTACCACCGGGACTAGCGGAGTGAACACCGGGGAGCTGTTTTTT. Amino acids: CASSTTGTSGVNTGELFF.

The chain has TRBV6-5 and TRBJ2-3, with D tentatively TRBD2 (5 bases). V was shortened by 6 bases and J by 7 bases, with 11 bases between the two germline ends. The CDR3 spans 12 residues. Germline V gene sequence: CDR1 MNHEY, CDR2 SVGAGI. The CDR3 protein is CASSDTGYTQYF. The CDR3 bases are TGTGCCAGCAGCGATACGGGGTATACGCAGTATTTT.

This chain connects TRBV4-2 to TRBJ2-3; 7 bases align to TRBD2. With 7 bases clipped from V and 2 bases from J, the junction kept 6 bases outside the gene matches. The CDR3 totals 14 residues. CDR1 LGHNA and CDR2 YNFKEQ come from the germline V gene. The CDR3: CASTSGTITDTQYF. The CDR3 DNA follows: TGTGCCAGCACCTCCGGGACTATCACAGATACGCAGTATTTT.

V and J are TRBV10-3 and TRBJ1-2; D remains unclear. The CDR3 runs to 15 residues. Trimming pared 6 bases from V and 4 bases from J, leaving 18 bases between. Per germline, CDR1 ENHRY and CDR2 SYGVKD. Here the CDR3 DNA reads TGTGCCATCAGAATCACAGAGAACCTAAGCTATGGCTACACCTTC. Encoded protein: CAIRITENLSYGYTF.

V is TRBV5-1 and J is TRBJ1-1, with D possibly being TRBD1 (6 bases). Trimming cost V 4 bases and J 6 bases, with 16 bases left between them. The CDR3 runs 14 residues. The germline V gene has CDR1 SGHRS and CDR2 YFSETQ. The CDR3 nucleotides read TGCGCCAGCAGCACAGAAGCCGGGGGCGCTGAAGCTTTCTTT. This gives the protein CASSTEAGGAEAFF.

The chain is built from TRBV28 and TRBJ1-2; D remains unclear. The germline V gene has CDR1 MDHEN and CDR2 SYDVKM. The CDR3 runs to 16 residues. V shed 7 bases and J shed 0 bases, with 18 bases lying between them. The CDR3 DNA is TGTGCCAGCACCCTATGGGGTACACCGGCTAACTATGGCTACACCTTC. Protein sequence: CASTLWGTPANYGYTF.

The rearrangement joins TRBV7-2 to TRBJ1-2; D gene unclear. Trimming took 2 bases from V and 5 from J, leaving 9 bases between them. The CDR3 has 13 amino acids. Germline V gene sequence: CDR1 SGHTA, CDR2 FQGNSA. CDR3 nucleotide sequence: TGTGCCAGCAGCTTAAGCGGCAGTTATGGCTACACCTTC. Translation gives CASSLSGSYGYTF.

This chain connects TRBV27 to TRBJ2-6; 7 bases line up with TRBD1. The CDR3 consists of 21 residues. Trimming took 0 bases from V and 0 from J; bases not matched to a gene: 14. The germline V gene has CDR1 MNHEY and CDR2 SMNVEV (reference sequence). CDR3 DNA: TGTGCCAGCAGTTTATCGAGGACTCGGGACAGATTGAGCTCTGGGGCCAACGTCCTGACTTTC. Translation gives CASSLSRTRDRLSSGANVLTF.

V usage is TRBV19 and J usage is TRBJ2-7; the D gene is possibly TRBD1 (6 bases). Between the trimmed V and J ends, which lost 4 bases and 3 bases, there was a span of 10 bases. CDR3 length: 13 residues. Germline V gene data show CDR1 as LNHDA and CDR2 as SQIVND (reference sequence). CDR3 loop: CASSKKTGYEQYF. The CDR3 DNA sequence: TGTGCCAGTAGTAAGAAGACAGGCTACGAGCAGTACTTC. Based on the CDR3 plus reference TRBV19 and TRBJ2-7, the full variable domain is DGGITQSPKYLFRKEGQNVTLSCEQNLNHDAMYWYRQDPGQGLRLIYYSQIVNDFQKGDIAEGYSVSREKKESFPLTVTSAQKNPTAFYLCASSKKTGYEQYFGPGTRLTVT.

V is TRBV12-5 and J is TRBJ2-2; 8 bases are shared with TRBD1. Trimming at V came to 6 bases and at J to 4 bases, leaving 4 bases not matched to a gene. CDR3 length: 14 residues. CDR1 is LGHNT and CDR2 is FRNRAP in the germline V gene. In nucleotides, the CDR3 is TGTGCTAGTGGCTCCGGACAGGGCACCGGGGAGCTGTTTTTT. Protein product: CASGSGQGTGELFF. Using reference TRBV12-5 and TRBJ2-2 for the parts outside the CDR3, the full variable domain is DARVTQTPRHKVTEMGQEVTMRCQPILGHNTVFWYRQTMMQGLELLAYFRNRAPLDDSGMPKDRFSAEMPDATLATLKIQPSEPRDSAVYFCASGSGQGTGELFFGEGSRLTVL.

The chain recombines TRBV7-2 with TRBJ2-7; no clear D gene. V lost 4 bases to trimming and J lost 3 bases, with 4 bases between them. Looked up from germline, CDR1 is SGHTA and CDR2 is FQGNSA. The CDR3 covers 11 residues. The CDR3 region has the DNA TGTGCCAGCAGCTCCCTCTACGAGCAGTACTTC. Protein sequence: CASSSLYEQYF.

The gene calls are TRBV28 and TRBJ1-6; 10 bases agree with TRBD1. Germline V CDR1 and CDR2: MDHEN, SYDVKM. V trimming: 8 bases; J trimming: 7 bases; junction bases outside the gene matches: 8. This CDR3 is built from 15 residues. The CDR3 spells CASRGGTGENSPLHF. As DNA, the CDR3 is TGTGCCAGCCGCGGGGGGACAGGGGAAAATTCACCCCTCCACTTT.

The rearrangement links TRBV3-1 (or the pseudogene TRBV3-2) to TRBJ1-2; tentative D call: TRBD1 (6 bases). Germline CDR1 reads LGHDT; CDR2 reads YNNKEL (reference sequence). The CDR3 spans 14 residues. V lost 2 bases and J 8 bases, leaving 15 bases between the germline ends. This chain's CDR3 is CASSQRGAGVGYTF. CDR3 nucleotides: TGTGCCAGCAGCCAACGGGGGGCAGGGGTCGGCTACACCTTC.

The chain uses TRBV2 and TRBJ2-3; 11 bases align to TRBD2. After removal of 4 bases from V and 6 bases from J, the junction contained 6 bases not matched to a gene. CDR1 and CDR2 from the germline V gene are SNHLY and FYNNEI. This CDR3 is 15 amino acids long. The CDR3 DNA sequence: TGTGCCAGCAGTGTGGCTAGCGGGGGGATGGATACGCAGTATTTT. Protein product: CASSVASGGMDTQYF.

This chain links TRBV18 with TRBJ2-2; D gene uncertain. The length of the CDR3 is 14 residues. Trimming removed 5 bases at V and 7 bases at J, with 14 bases between. Germline V lookup: CDR1 KGHSH, CDR2 LQKENI. The CDR3 coding sequence is TGTGCCAGCTCAAACTTACAGATGGTCGGGGAGCTGTTTTTT. Translation gives CASSNLQMVGELFF.

V and J are TRBV27 and TRBJ2-1, with D possibly being TRBD1 or TRBD2 (5 bases each). V shed 0 bases and J shed 0 bases, with 9 bases lying between them. CDR3 length equals 16 residues. Per the germline V gene, CDR1 is MNHEY and CDR2 is SMNVEV (reference sequence). CDR3 amino acids: CASSLSPGSSYNEQFF. CDR3 DNA: TGTGCCAGCAGTTTATCCCCAGGGAGCTCCTACAATGAGCAGTTCTTC.

This chain uses TRBV6-6 with TRBJ2-3; the D is unclear. The CDR3 has 13 amino acids. The V gene's germline CDR1 is MNHNY and CDR2 SVGAGI (reference sequence). V gave up 10 bases and J gave up 6 bases, with 17 bases separating them. Written as DNA, the CDR3 is TGTGCCACCCATCGTAGGCCCTCCGATACGCAGTATTTT. Amino acids: CATHRRPSDTQYF.

This chain uses TRBV2 with TRBJ1-5; D remains unclear. Germline V gene lookup returns CDR1 SNHLY and CDR2 FYNNEI. V was pared by 1 base and J by 7 bases, with 14 bases between. The CDR3 totals 15 residues. CDR3 amino acids: CASSEVGGEEQPQHF. Written as DNA, the CDR3 is TGTGCCAGCAGTGAAGTAGGTGGGGAGGAACAGCCCCAGCATTTT.

The rearrangement uses TRBV7-2 and TRBJ1-1, with D perhaps matching TRBD1 (6 bases). This CDR3 is 15 amino acids long. The germline V and J ends were trimmed by 3 bases and 4 bases, with 15 bases remaining between them. CDR1 and CDR2 (germline): SGHTA, FQGNSA. In DNA, the CDR3 is TGTGCCAGCAGCTTCCCCACCGGAGGGGGCACTGAAGCTTTCTTT. It is translated as CASSFPTGGGTEAFF.

DNA for the CDR3: TGTGCCAGCAGCGAGGAAGAGACCCAGTACTTC. Translation gives CASSEEETQYF. The rearrangement links TRBV5-4 to TRBJ2-5; D is undetermined. Germline V lookup: CDR1 SGHNT, CDR2 YYREEE (reference sequence). Trimming removed 4 bases at V and 3 bases at J, with 4 bases between. CDR3 size: 11 residues.